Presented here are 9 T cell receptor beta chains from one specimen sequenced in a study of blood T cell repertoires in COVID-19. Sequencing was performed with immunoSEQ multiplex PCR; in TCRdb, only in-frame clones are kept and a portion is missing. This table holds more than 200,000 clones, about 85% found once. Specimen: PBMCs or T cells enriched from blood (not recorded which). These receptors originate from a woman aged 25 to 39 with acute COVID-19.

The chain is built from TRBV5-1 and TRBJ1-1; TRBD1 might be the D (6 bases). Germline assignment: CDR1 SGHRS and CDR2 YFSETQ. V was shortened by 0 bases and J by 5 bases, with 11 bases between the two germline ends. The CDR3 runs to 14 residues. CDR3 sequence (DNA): TGCGCCAGCAGCTTGGAAGGGGGTTGGACTGAAGCTTTCTTT. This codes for CASSLEGGWTEAFF. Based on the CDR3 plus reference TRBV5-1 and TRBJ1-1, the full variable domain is KAGVTQTPRYLIKTRGQQVTLSCSPISGHRSVSWYQQTPGQGLQFLFEYFSETQRNKGNFPGRFSGRQFSNSRSEMNVSTLELGDSALYLCASSLEGGWTEAFFGQGTRLTVV.

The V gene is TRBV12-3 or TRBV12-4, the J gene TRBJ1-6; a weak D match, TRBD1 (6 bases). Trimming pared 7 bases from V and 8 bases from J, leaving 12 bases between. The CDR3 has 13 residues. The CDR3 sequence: CASMQGRDSPLHF. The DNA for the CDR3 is TGTGCCAGCATGCAGGGGCGGGATTCACCCCTCCACTTT.

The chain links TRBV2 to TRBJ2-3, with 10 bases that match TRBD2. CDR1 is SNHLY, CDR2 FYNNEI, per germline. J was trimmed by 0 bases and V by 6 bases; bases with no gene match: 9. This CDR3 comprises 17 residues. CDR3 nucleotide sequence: TGTGCCAGCAGGACTAGCGGGCCTATACCTAGCACAGATACGCAGTATTTT. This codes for CASRTSGPIPSTDTQYF.

The CDR3 nucleotides read TGTGCCACCAGCCGGGGGGCAACCATCTATGGCTACACCTTC. Amino acids: CATSRGATIYGYTF. V gene TRBV15 combines with J gene TRBJ1-2; D is perhaps TRBD1 (6 bases). V was cut by 5 bases and J by 4 bases, with 14 bases left in between. Germline V lookup: CDR1 LNHNV, CDR2 YYDKDF (reference sequence). This CDR3 region has 14 residues. Looking up the rest from reference TRBV15 and TRBJ1-2 gives the full variable domain: DAMVIQNPRYQVTQFGKPVTLSCSQTLNHNVMYWYQQKSSQAPKLLFHYYDKDFNNEADTPDNFQSRRPNTSFCFLDIRSPGLGDTAMYLCATSRGATIYGYTFGSGTRLTVV.

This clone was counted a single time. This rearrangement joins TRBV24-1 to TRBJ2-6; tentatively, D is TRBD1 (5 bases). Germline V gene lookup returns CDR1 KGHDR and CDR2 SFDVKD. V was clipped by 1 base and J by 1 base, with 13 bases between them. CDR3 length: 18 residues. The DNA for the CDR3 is TGTGCCACCAGTGATTTCTACAGGACGCTTTCTGGGGCCAACGTCCTGACTTTC. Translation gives CATSDFYRTLSGANVLTF.

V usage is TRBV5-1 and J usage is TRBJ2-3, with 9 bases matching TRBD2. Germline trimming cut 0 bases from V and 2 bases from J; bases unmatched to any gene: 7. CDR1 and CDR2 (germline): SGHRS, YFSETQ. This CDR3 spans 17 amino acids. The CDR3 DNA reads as TGCGCCAGCAGCTTGGCCTGGGCTAGCGGGACCACAGATACGCAGTATTTT. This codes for CASSLAWASGTTDTQYF.

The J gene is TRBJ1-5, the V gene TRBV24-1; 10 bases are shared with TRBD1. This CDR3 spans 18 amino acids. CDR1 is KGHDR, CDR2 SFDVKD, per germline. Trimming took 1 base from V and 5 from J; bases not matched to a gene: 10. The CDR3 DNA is TGTGCCACCAGTGATTTAGTCCGGGACAGGGGTACTGATCAGCCCCAGCATTTT. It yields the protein CATSDLVRDRGTDQPQHF.

Here the CDR3 reads CASTPRILNTEAFF. CDR3 bases: TGTGCCAGCACCCCTAGGATTTTGAACACTGAAGCTTTCTTT. This chain uses TRBV28 with TRBJ1-1; D is uncertain. This CDR3 has 14 residues. V shed 7 bases and J shed 0 bases, with 12 bases lying between them. Germline values: CDR1 MDHEN, CDR2 SYDVKM.

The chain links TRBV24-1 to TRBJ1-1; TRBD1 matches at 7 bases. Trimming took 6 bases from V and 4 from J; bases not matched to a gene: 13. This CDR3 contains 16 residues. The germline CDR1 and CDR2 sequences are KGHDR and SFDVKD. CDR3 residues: CATSPDRAAVGTEAFF. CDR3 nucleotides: TGTGCCACCAGTCCCGACAGGGCGGCTGTTGGCACTGAAGCTTTCTTT.